The source of this TCR beta chain is a study of neoadjuvant anti-PD-1 for oral cavity cancer. Regarding time point: after neoadjuvant nivolumab, at surgical resection. Patients had newly diagnosed, untreated stage II-IVA oral cavity squamous cell carcinoma. The assay was immunoSEQ multiplex PCR, and TCRdb's table has in-frame clones only and misses some. The sample carries roughly 23,000 clones, roughly 45% recorded once. The V gene end was trimmed by 1 base and the J gene end by 3 bases; junction bases not matched to a gene: 5. Per germline, CDR1 MNHNS and CDR2 SASEGT. The CDR3 sequence is 16 residues long.

V gene TRBV6-1 combines with J gene TRBJ1-5; 8 bases agree with TRBD1. The TCR sequence derives from a person between 40 and 85 years old with oral cavity squamous cell carcinoma. Sequences were derived from tumor tissue, sampled after nivolumab (anti-PD-1) treatment. CDR3 DNA sequence: TGTGCCAGCAGTGAAGGACAGGGGTCGGCCAATCAGCCCCAGCATTTT. This sequence encodes CASSEGQGSANQPQHF.